What follows describes a single TCR beta chain. Authors' methods: Nucleated cell counts were estimated from reference gene primer amplification. Measured with immunoSEQ multiplex PCR; TCRdb has only the in-frame clones, and not every one. V, J and clone size were drawn from that table, and D and trimming were deduced from the DNA. Of 57,000 or so clones listed, 76% were seen once; the top ten hold around 20%. This record belongs to a study of blood T cell repertoires in COVID-19. Whole-study context: There were acute and convalescent COVID-19 samples, and they came from the United States, Italy and Spain. Nucleic acid was either cDNA or gDNA, and it came from T cells, B-cell-depleted T cells, or PBMCs.

Unmatched junction bases numbered 11, after V lost 4 bases and J lost 8 bases. This CDR3 has 15 amino acids. Per germline, CDR1 LGHDT and CDR2 YNNKEL (reference sequence). This rearrangement joins TRBV3-1 (or the pseudogene TRBV3-2) to TRBJ1-2; 9 bases line up with TRBD1. Input material: peripheral blood. The receptor was derived from a man aged 45 to 65 with active or convalescent COVID-19. For the CDR3, the DNA is TGTGCCAGCAGCCGATCTGAACAGGGGGCGAACGGCTACACCTTC. Translated: CASSRSEQGANGYTF.